This record looks at one TCR beta chain sequence and its context. Its antigen is unknown. At deep level, the assay was performed. Using immunoSEQ multiplex PCR, the repertoire was profiled, and TCRdb retains in-frame clones only, with some absent. The profile shows about 580,000 clones, roughly 98% of them singletons. The entry originates in a study of shared clonotypes between healthy human individuals. The V end was cut by 10 bases, the J end by 5 bases, with 23 bases between. Germline values: CDR1 ENHRY, CDR2 SYGVKD. The CDR3 is 16 residues long. As defined, naive CD8 cells were CD45RO-negative and positively selected for CCR7, with terminally differentiated effector memory CD45RA+ cells excluded. Points from the study as a whole: How much donors shared clonotypes was expected to be affected by sequencing depth.

This chain connects TRBV10-3 to TRBJ2-2; D may be TRBD1 (6 bases). Sequenced input: naive CD8+ T cells sorted from blood. The clonotype originates from a man younger than 45 in good health. CDR3 sequence reads: CATSPLAYGQTGELFF. As DNA, the CDR3 is TGTGCCACTAGCCCCCTCGCATATGGACAGACCGGGGAGCTGTTTTTT.